The source of this T cell receptor beta chain is a study of T cell responses to AZD1222 COVID-19 vaccine. Study-level findings and limits: Recipients of two AZD1222 doses showed rising Spike-specific TCR breadth and depth. Females made up more of the donors, who were largely white British, and clonal diversity may have come out too low. Regions 160-218 and 743-854 held dominance among vaccine-associated CD4 TCRs, which spanned spike.

As regards this clone: Its specificity is unknown.

The repertoire was sequenced with immunoSEQ multiplex PCR; TCRdb's copy has only in-frame clones and lacks some. The data hold approximately 140,000 clones, with roughly 93% observed a single time. Trimming removed 0 bases at V and 10 bases at J, with 10 bases between. In germline, CDR1 is SGHRS, CDR2 YFSETQ. The CDR3 is made up of 12 amino acids. The source of this sequence is an adult in good health. The chain employs TRBV5-1 and TRBJ1-2; D unclear. The sample consisted of peripheral blood, taken on day 0 of AZD1222 vaccination. The CDR3 nucleotides read TGCGCCAGCAGCTTGGGGGGAAGCGACTACACCTTC. This sequence encodes CASSLGGSDYTF.